Below, 18 T cell receptor beta chains from the same sample are listed, as sequenced in a study of OX40 agonist ivuxolimab in advanced cancers. TCRdb's copy holds only in-frame clones and misses some; the assay was immunoSEQ multiplex PCR. The sample contains approximately 89,000 clones, approximately 91% of which appear only once. Specimen: CD4+ or CD8+ T cells sorted from blood, collected in a trial of the OX40 agonist ivuxolimab. The receptors here all came from an adult with an advanced solid tumor such as melanoma, head and neck, liver or kidney cancer.

This clone was picked up one time. V gene TRBV5-1 combines with J gene TRBJ2-5; possible D gene TRBD2, 5 bases. The length of the CDR3 is 16 residues. V dropped 1 base and J dropped 5 bases, with 18 bases sitting between them. The germline CDR1 and CDR2 sequences are SGHRS and YFSETQ. CDR3 DNA: TGCGCCAGCAGCTTGCAGGCTAGCCGAGGCCTGGAGACCCAGTACTTC. Encoded protein: CASSLQASRGLETQYF.

The V gene is TRBV5-6, the J gene TRBJ2-2, with 10 positions matching TRBD1. Germline assignment: CDR1 SGHDT and CDR2 YYEEEE. This CDR3 region has 16 residues. Trimming removed 3 bases from V and 6 bases from J; junction bases left unmatched: 8. The CDR3 nucleotides read TGTGCCAGCAGCTGGCTCGGGACAGGGGATTCCGGGGAGCTGTTTTTT. This encodes CASSWLGTGDSGELFF.

The sample holds one count of this clone. J is TRBJ1-2 and V is TRBV6-5; no clear D gene. The CDR3 has 13 amino acids. The germline CDR1 and CDR2 sequences are MNHEY and SVGAGI. V dropped 5 bases and J dropped 1 base, with 8 bases sitting between them. The CDR3 sequence: CASSNTVNYGYTF. The CDR3, as DNA: TGTGCCAGCAGTAACACAGTTAACTATGGCTACACCTTC.

The V and J genes are TRBV27 and TRBJ2-1; no clear D. Germline V lookup: CDR1 MNHEY, CDR2 SMNVEV (reference sequence). The CDR3 is made up of 15 amino acids. V was shortened by 2 bases and J by 2 bases, with 10 bases between the two germline ends. The chain's CDR3 is CASSLRISPYNEQFF. The CDR3 DNA reads as TGTGCCAGCAGTTTAAGAATTTCCCCCTACAATGAGCAGTTCTTC.

The rearrangement links TRBV6-1 to TRBJ1-2; a weak D match, TRBD1 (5 bases). CDR1 is MNHNS and CDR2 is SASEGT in the germline V gene. V was shortened by 2 bases and J by 5 bases, with 12 bases between the two germline ends. The CDR3 is 14 residues long. The CDR3 is CASSEPGGEYGYTF. The CDR3 nucleotides are TGTGCCAGCAGTGAACCGGGGGGTGAATATGGCTACACCTTC.

This clone was seen only once. CDR3 region: CASSYPGTGMAEAFF. Here the CDR3 DNA reads TGTGCCAGCAGTTACCCGGGGACAGGAATGGCTGAAGCTTTCTTT. The chain uses TRBV6-6 and TRBJ1-1; 8 nucleotides match TRBD1. Looked up from germline, CDR1 is MNHNY and CDR2 is SVGAGI (reference sequence). The CDR3 consists of 15 residues. Losses at the gene ends were 2 bases for V and 6 bases for J; bases not matched to a gene: 8.

The V call is TRBV7-2, the J call TRBJ2-2; TRBD2 agrees at 11 bases. This CDR3 contains 18 residues. V was pared by 5 bases and J by 4 bases, with 12 bases of the junction left unmatched. Germline lookup yields CDR1 SGHTA and CDR2 FQGNSA. The CDR3 here is CASSHPTSGSWGTGELFF. CDR3 coding DNA: TGTGCCAGCAGCCACCCCACTAGCGGGAGTTGGGGCACCGGGGAGCTGTTTTTT.

V is TRBV19 and J is TRBJ2-7, with D unresolved. This CDR3 spans 15 amino acids. The germline V gene has CDR1 LNHDA and CDR2 SQIVND (reference sequence). The germline V and J ends were trimmed by 1 base and 2 bases, with 12 bases remaining between them. This chain's CDR3 is CASSIGPREAYEQYF. In DNA form, the CDR3 reads TGTGCCAGTAGTATAGGCCCTAGAGAGGCCTACGAGCAGTACTTC.

In regard to this clone: Germline is not matched at one junction end, which may reflect a read error. The chain recombines TRBV7-3 with TRBJ1-6, with D unclear. The CDR3 has 15 residues. CDR1 is SGHTA and CDR2 is FQGTGA in the germline V gene. The DNA of the CDR3 is TGTGCCAGCAGCTTAATAGGGCCCTACAATTCACCCCTCCACTTT. Translated: CASSLIGPYNSPLHF.

This chain uses TRBV18 with TRBJ1-5; D gene unclear. The length of the CDR3 is 12 residues. Trimming removed 8 bases from V and 4 bases from J, with 9 bases in between. Germline CDR1 and CDR2: KGHSH and LQKENI. CDR3 loop: CASTAQNQPQHF. CDR3 coding DNA: TGTGCCAGCACCGCCCAGAATCAGCCCCAGCATTTT.

The chain recombines TRBV5-1 with TRBJ1-1; D may be TRBD1 (5 bases). Trimming took 1 base from V and 3 from J, leaving 10 bases between them. The germline V gene encodes CDR1 SGHRS and CDR2 YFSETQ. CDR3 length: 14 amino acids. The CDR3 DNA sequence: TGCGCCAGCAGCTTGTTTGGACAAGACACTGAAGCTTTCTTT. Encoded protein: CASSLFGQDTEAFF.

This chain joins TRBV7-7 and TRBJ2-1; the D gene is possibly TRBD1 (6 bases). CDR3 length: 15 residues. V lost 8 bases, J lost 5 bases, and 19 bases lay in between. CDR1 and CDR2 from the germline V gene are SSHAT and FNYEAQ (reference sequence). The CDR3 DNA is TGTGCCAGCTCCCGAGAACTAGGGGGTAACAATGAGCAGTTCTTC. Translated: CASSRELGGNNEQFF. Together with reference TRBV7-7 and TRBJ2-1, the CDR3 gives the full variable domain: GAGVSQSPRYKVTKRGQDVTLRCDPISSHATLYWYQQALGQGPEFLTYFNYEAQPDKSGLPSDRFSAERPEGSISTLTIQRTEQRDSAMYRCASSRELGGNNEQFFGPGTRLTVL.

This rearrangement joins TRBV5-1 to TRBJ2-2; 7 nucleotides align to TRBD1. With 3 bases clipped from V and 0 bases from J, the junction kept 2 bases outside the gene matches. The CDR3 covers 15 residues. From germline, CDR1 is SGHRS and CDR2 YFSETQ. CDR3 coding DNA: TGCGCCAGCAGCTCCGGGACAGCGAACACCGGGGAGCTGTTTTTT. Amino acids: CASSSGTANTGELFF.

The chain joins TRBV4-1 to TRBJ2-7; TRBD2 matches at 12 bases. The J segment lost 7 bases and the V segment lost 4 bases, leaving 11 bases of the junction unmatched. The CDR3 is 16 residues long. Germline-derived CDR1 and CDR2 are MGHRA and YSYEKL. CDR3 nucleotides: TGCGCCAGCAGCCGCACTCTAGCGGGGGGGCTCGGAGAGCAGTACTTC. Translated: CASSRTLAGGLGEQYF.

The V and J genes are TRBV9 and TRBJ2-3; 11 bases fit TRBD2. The ends lost 4 bases at V and 0 bases at J; junction bases unmatched: 7. The CDR3 has 17 amino acids. Per germline, CDR1 SGDLS and CDR2 YYNGEE. The CDR3 coding sequence is TGTGCCAGCAGCAAACTAGCGGGGGTATCTAGCACAGATACGCAGTATTTT. Translated: CASSKLAGVSSTDTQYF.

The chain has TRBV4-1 and TRBJ2-5; 8 nucleotides line up with TRBD2. With V trimmed by 3 bases and J by 4 bases, 10 bases remained unmatched. This CDR3 contains 16 residues. Germline loops: CDR1 MGHRA, CDR2 YSYEKL. CDR3 in amino acids: CASSQGGAGVRETQYF. The CDR3 nucleotides are TGCGCCAGCAGCCAGGGAGGAGCGGGAGTTCGAGAGACCCAGTACTTC.

The J gene is TRBJ2-3, the V gene TRBV30; possible D gene TRBD1, 6 bases. The germline V gene encodes CDR1 GTSNPN and CDR2 SVGIG (reference sequence). V shed 4 bases and J shed 3 bases, with 11 bases lying between them. CDR3 length: 13 residues. CDR3: CAWTQGFTDTQYF. The DNA for the CDR3 is TGTGCCTGGACGCAGGGGTTTACAGATACGCAGTATTTT. The full variable domain, with the rest looked up from reference TRBV30 and TRBJ2-3, is SQTIHQWPATLVQPVGSPLSLECTVEGTSNPNLYWYRQAAGRGLQLLFYSVGIGQISSEVPQNLSASRPQDRQFILSSKKLLLSDSGFYLCAWTQGFTDTQYFGPGTRLTVL.

CDR3 nucleotide sequence: TGTGCCAGCAGCTCACGGGAGACTAGCGGATCCTACAATGAGCAGTTCTTC. As protein: CASSSRETSGSYNEQFF. V and J are TRBV5-4 and TRBJ2-1; 9 nucleotides line up with TRBD2. V dropped 3 bases and J dropped 1; count of bases not matched to a gene: 8. The CDR3 spans 17 residues. CDR1 is SGHNT and CDR2 is YYREEE in the germline V gene (reference sequence).